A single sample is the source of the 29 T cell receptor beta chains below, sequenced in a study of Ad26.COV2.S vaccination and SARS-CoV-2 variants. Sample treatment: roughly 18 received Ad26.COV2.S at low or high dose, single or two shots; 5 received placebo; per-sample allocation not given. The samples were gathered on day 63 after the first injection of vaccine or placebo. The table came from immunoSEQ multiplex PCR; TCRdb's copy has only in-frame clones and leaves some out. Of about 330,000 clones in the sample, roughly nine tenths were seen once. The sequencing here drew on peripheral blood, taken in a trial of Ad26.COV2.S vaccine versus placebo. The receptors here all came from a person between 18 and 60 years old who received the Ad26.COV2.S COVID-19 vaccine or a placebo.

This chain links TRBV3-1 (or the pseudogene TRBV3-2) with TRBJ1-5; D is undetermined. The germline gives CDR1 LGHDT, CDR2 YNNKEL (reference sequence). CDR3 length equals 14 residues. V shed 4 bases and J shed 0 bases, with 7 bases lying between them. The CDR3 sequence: CASSPSDSNQPQHF. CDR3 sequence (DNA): TGTGCCAGCAGCCCCTCCGATAGCAATCAGCCCCAGCATTTT.

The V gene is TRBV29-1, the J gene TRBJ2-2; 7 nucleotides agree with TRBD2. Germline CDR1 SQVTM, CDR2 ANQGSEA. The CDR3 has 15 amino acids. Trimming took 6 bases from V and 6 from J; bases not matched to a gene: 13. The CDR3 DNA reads TGCAGCGTAATAGAGAGCGGGAAGGAGGCCGGGGAGCTGTTTTTT. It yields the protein CSVIESGKEAGELFF.

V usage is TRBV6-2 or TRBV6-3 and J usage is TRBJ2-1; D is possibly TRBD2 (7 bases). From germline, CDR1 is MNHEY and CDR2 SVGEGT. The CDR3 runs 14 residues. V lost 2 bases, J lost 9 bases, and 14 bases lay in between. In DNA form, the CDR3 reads TGTGCCAGCAGTTACGTTGGGGGGGCAGCTGAGCAGTTCTTC. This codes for CASSYVGGAAEQFF.

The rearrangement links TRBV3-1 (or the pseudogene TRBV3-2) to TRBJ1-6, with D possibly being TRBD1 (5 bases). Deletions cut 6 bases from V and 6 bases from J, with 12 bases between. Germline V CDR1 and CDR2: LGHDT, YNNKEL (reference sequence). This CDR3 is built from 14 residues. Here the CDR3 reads CASSLTVFNSPLHF. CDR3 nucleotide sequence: TGTGCCAGCAGTCTGACAGTCTTTAATTCACCCCTCCACTTT.

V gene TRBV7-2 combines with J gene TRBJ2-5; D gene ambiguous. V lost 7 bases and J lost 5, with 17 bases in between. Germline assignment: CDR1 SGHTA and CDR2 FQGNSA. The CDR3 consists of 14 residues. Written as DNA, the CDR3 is TGTGCCAGCATGCTTACAGTTTCTAGGGAGACCCAGTACTTC. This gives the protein CASMLTVSRETQYF. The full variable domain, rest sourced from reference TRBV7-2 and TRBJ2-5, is GAGVSQSPSNKVTEKGKDVELRCDPISGHTALYWYRQSLGQGLEFLIYFQGNSAPDKSGLPSDRFSAERTGGSVSTLTIQRTQQEDSAVYLCASMLTVSRETQYFGPGTRLLVL.

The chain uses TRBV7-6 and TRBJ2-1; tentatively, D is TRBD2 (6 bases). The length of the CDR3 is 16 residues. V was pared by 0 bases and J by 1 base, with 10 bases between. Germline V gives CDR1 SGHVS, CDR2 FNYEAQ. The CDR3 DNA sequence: TGTGCCAGCAGCTTAGCGTTCCGGGAGTCCTACAATGAGCAGTTCTTC. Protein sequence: CASSLAFRESYNEQFF.

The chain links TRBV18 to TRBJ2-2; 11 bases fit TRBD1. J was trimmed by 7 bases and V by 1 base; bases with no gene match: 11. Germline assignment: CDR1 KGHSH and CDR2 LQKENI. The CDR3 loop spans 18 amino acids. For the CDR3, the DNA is TGTGCCAGCTCACCACAAAGATTGGACAGGGGGCTTGGCGGGGAGCTGTTTTTT. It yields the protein CASSPQRLDRGLGGELFF.

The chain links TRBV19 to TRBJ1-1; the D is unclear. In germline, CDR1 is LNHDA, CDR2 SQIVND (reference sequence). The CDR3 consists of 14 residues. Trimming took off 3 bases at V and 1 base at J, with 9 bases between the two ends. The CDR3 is CASSIGPPNTEAFF. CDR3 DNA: TGTGCCAGTAGTATTGGTCCCCCGAACACTGAAGCTTTCTTT.

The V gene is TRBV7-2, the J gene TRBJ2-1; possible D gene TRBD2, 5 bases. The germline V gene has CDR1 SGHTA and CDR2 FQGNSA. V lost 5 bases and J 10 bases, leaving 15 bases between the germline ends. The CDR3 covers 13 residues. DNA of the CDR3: TGTGCCAGCAGCCCCTGGACTTTCAACGAGCAGTTCTTC. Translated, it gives CASSPWTFNEQFF.

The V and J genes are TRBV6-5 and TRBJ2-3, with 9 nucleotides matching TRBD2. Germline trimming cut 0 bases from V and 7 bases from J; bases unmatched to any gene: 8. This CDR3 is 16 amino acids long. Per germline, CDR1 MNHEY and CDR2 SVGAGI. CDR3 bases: TGTGCCAGCAGTTACTCGATCGCGGGGGGGGCAAATACGCAGTATTTT. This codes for CASSYSIAGGANTQYF.

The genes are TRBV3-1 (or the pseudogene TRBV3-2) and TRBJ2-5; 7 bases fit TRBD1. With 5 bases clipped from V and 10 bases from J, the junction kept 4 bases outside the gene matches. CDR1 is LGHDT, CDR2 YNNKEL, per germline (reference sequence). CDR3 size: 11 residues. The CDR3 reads CASSLTGNQYF. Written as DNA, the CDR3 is TGTGCCAGCAGCTTGACAGGGAACCAGTACTTC.

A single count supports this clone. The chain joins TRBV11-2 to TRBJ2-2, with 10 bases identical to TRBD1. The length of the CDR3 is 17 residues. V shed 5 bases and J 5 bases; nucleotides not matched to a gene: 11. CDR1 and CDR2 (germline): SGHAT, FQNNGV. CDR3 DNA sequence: TGTGCCAGCAGCCCCGACCGAGGGACAGGGGTTACCGGGGAGCTGTTTTTT. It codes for CASSPDRGTGVTGELFF.

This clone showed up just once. The CDR3 region is CAWSEGVVGPVTF. CDR3 sequence (DNA): TGTGCCTGGAGTGAGGGGGTTGTAGGACCCGTCACCTTC. The V call is TRBV30, the J call TRBJ1-2, with D possibly TRBD1 on 6 matching bases. This CDR3 is built from 13 residues. The V gene's germline CDR1 is GTSNPN and CDR2 SVGIG (reference sequence). Trimming shortened V by 1 base and J by 13 bases, and 19 bases separated the two germline ends.

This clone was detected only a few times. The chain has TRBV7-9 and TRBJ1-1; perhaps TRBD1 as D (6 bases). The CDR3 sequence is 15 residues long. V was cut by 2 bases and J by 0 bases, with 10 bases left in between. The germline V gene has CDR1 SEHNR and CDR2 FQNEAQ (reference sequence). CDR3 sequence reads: CASSLSGTMNTEAFF. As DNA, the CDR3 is TGTGCCAGCAGCTTATCGGGGACAATGAACACTGAAGCTTTCTTT.

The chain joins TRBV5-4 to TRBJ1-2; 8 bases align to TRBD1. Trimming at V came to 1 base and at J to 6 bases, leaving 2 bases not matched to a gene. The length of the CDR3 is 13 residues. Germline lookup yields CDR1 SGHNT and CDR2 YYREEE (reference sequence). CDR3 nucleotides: TGTGCCAGCAGCTTGACGGACAGGGATGGCTACACCTTC. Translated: CASSLTDRDGYTF.

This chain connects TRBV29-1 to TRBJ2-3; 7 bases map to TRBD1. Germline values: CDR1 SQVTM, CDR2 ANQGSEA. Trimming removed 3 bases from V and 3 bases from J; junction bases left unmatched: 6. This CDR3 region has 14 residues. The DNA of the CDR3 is TGCAGCGTTGACACGGGACAGATGACAGATACGCAGTATTTT. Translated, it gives CSVDTGQMTDTQYF.

CDR3 nucleotides: TGTGCCAGCAGCTTTTTCACCGGGGAGCTGTTTTTT. Protein sequence: CASSFFTGELFF. The chain couples TRBV13 to TRBJ2-2; D is unclear. CDR1 is PRHDT, CDR2 FYEKMQ, per germline (reference sequence). Trimming pared 3 bases from V and 4 bases from J, leaving 3 bases between. This CDR3 is 12 amino acids long.

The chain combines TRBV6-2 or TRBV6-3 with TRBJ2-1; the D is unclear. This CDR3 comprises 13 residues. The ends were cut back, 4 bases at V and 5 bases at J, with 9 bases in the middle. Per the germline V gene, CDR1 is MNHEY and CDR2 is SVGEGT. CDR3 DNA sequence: TGTGCCAGCAGTTCCTTAATCAACAATGAGCAGTTCTTC. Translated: CASSSLINNEQFF.

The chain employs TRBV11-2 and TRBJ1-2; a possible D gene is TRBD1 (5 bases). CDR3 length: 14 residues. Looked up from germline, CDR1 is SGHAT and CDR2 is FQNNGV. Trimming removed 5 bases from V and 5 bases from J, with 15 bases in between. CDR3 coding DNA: TGTGCCAGCAGCAGACTAGGGACGGCGTATGGCTACACCTTC. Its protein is CASSRLGTAYGYTF.

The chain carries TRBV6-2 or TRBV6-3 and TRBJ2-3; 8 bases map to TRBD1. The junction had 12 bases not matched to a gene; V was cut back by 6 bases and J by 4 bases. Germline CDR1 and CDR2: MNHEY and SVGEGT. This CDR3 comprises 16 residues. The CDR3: CASSHHRTGKPDTQYF. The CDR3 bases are TGTGCCAGCAGCCACCACAGGACAGGGAAGCCAGATACGCAGTATTTT.

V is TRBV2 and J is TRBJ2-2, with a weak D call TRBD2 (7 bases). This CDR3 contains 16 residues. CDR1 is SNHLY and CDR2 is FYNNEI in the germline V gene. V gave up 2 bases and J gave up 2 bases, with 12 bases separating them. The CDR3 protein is CASSEYGGANTGELFF. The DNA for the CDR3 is TGTGCCAGCAGTGAATATGGGGGGGCCAACACCGGGGAGCTGTTTTTT. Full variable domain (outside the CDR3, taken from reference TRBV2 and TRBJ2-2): EPEVTQTPSHQVTQMGQEVILRCVPISNHLYFYWYRQILGQKVEFLVSFYNNEISEKSEIFDDQFSVERPDGSNFTLKIRSTKLEDSAMYFCASSEYGGANTGELFFGEGSRLTVL.

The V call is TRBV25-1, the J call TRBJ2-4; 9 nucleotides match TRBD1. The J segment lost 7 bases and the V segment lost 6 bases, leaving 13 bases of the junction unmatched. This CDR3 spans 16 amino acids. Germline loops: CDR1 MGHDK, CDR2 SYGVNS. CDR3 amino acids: CASSPRQGDGANIQYF. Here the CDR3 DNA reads TGTGCCAGCAGCCCCCGACAGGGGGATGGGGCGAACATTCAGTACTTC.

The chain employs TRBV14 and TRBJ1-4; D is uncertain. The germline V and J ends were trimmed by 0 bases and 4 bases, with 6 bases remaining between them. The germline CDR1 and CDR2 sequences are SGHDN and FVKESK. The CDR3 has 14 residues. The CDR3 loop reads CASSQELDNEKLFF. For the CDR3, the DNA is TGTGCCAGCAGCCAAGAACTCGATAATGAAAAACTGTTTTTT. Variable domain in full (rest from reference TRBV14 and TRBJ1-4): EAGVTQFPSHSVIEKGQTVTLRCDPISGHDNLYWYRRVMGKEIKFLLHFVKESKQDESGMPNNRFLAERTGGTYSTLKVQPAELEDSGVYFCASSQELDNEKLFFGSGTQLSVL.

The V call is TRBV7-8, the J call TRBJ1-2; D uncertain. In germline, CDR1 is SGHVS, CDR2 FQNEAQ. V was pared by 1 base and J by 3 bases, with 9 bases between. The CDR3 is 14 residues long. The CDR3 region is CASSLDDTDYGYTF. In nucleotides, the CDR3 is TGTGCCAGCAGCTTAGACGACACCGACTATGGCTACACCTTC. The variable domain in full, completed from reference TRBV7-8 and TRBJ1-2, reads GAGVSQSPRYKVAKRGQDVALRCDPISGHVSLFWYQQALGQGPEFLTYFQNEAQLDKSGLPSDRFFAERPEGSVSTLKIQRTQQEDSAVYLCASSLDDTDYGYTFGSGTRLTVV.

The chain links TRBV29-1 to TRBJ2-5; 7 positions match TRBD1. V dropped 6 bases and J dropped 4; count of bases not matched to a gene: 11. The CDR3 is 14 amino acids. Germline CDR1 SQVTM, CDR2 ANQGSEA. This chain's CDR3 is CSVSAGTATETQYF. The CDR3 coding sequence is TGCAGCGTGTCCGCCGGGACAGCGACAGAGACCCAGTACTTC.

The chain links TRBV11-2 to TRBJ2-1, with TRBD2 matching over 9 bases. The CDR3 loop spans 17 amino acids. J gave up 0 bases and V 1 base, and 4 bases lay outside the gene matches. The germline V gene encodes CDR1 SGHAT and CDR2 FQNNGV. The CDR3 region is CASSLAASGDSYNEQFF. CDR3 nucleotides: TGTGCCAGCAGCTTAGCGGCTAGCGGGGACTCCTACAATGAGCAGTTCTTC.

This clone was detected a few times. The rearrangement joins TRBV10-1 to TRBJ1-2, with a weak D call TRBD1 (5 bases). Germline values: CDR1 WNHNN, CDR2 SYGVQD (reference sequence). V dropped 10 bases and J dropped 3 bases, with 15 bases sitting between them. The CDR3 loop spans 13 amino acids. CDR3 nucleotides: TGCGCCAAGTACAGGCAGGCGTACTATGGCTACACCTTC. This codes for CAKYRQAYYGYTF.

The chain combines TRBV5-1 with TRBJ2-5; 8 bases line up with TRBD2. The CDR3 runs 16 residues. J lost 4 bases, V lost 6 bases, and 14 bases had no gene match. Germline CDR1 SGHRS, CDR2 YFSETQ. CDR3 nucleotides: TGCGCCAGCAAGGCGGGAGGTTCCAGGAGGGGAGAGACCCAGTACTTC. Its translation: CASKAGGSRRGETQYF.

The CDR3 coding sequence is TGTGCCAGCTCACTCTCGTACCAAGAGACCCAGTACTTC. It is translated as CASSLSYQETQYF. This chain connects TRBV18 to TRBJ2-5; no firm D call. Trimming removed 4 bases at V and 0 bases at J, with 6 bases between. This CDR3 spans 13 amino acids. Looked up from germline, CDR1 is KGHSH and CDR2 is LQKENI. Variable domain in full (rest from reference TRBV18 and TRBJ2-5): NAGVMQNPRHLVRRRGQEARLRCSPMKGHSHVYWYRQLPEEGLKFMVYLQKENIIDESGMPKERFSAEFPKEGPSILRIQQVVRGDSAAYFCASSLSYQETQYFGPGTRLLVL.